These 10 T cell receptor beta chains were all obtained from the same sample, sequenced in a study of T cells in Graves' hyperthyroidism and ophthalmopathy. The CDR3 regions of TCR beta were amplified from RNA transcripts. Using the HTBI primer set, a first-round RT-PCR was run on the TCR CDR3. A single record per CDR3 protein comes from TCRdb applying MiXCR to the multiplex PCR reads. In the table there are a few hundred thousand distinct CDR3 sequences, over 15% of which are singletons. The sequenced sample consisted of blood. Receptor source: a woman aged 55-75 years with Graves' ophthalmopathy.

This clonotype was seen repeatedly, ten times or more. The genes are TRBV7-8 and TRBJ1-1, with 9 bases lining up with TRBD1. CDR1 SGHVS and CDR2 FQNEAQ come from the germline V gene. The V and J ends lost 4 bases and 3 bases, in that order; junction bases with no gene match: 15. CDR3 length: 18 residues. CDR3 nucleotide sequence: TGTGCCAGCAGCTCACCTCGACAGGGGGGCGGGTTTGACACTGAAGCTTTCTTT. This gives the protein CASSSPRQGGGFDTEAFF.

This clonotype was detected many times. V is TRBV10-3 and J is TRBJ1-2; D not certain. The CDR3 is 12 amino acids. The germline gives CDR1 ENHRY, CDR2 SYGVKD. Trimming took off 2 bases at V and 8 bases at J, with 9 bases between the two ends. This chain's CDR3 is CAISEEGSGYTF. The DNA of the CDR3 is TGTGCCATCAGTGAGGAGGGTAGCGGCTACACCTTC.

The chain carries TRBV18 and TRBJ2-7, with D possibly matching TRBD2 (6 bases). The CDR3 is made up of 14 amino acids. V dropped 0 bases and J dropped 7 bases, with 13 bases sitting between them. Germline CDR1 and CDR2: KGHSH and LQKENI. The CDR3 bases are TGTGCCAGCTCACCACCGTACGGGGGAGGAGAGCAGTACTTC. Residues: CASSPPYGGGEQYF.

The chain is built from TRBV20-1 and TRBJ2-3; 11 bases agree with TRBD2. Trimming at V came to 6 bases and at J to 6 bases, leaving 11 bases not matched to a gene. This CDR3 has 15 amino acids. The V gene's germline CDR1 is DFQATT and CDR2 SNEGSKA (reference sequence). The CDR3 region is CSASLTTSGDDTQYF. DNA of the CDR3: TGCAGTGCGTCCCTGACGACTAGCGGGGATGATACGCAGTATTTT.

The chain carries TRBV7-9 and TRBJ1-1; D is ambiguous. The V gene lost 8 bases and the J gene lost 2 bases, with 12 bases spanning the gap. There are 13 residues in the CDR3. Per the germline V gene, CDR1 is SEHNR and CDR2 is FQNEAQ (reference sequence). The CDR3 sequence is CASASQLNTEAFF. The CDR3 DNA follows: TGTGCCAGCGCTTCCCAACTAAACACTGAAGCTTTCTTT.

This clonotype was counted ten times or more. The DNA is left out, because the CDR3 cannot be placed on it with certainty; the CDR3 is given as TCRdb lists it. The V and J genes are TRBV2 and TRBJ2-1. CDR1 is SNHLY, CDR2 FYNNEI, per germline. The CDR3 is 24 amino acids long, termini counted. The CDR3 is CASTNQTSMYLCASRLGSYNEQFF.

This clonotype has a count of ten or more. CDR3 amino acids: CASSQLGPSYEQYF. CDR3 DNA: TGTGCCAGCAGCCAATTGGGGCCCTCCTACGAGCAGTACTTC. J is TRBJ2-7 and V is TRBV3-1; tentatively, D is TRBD1 (5 bases). V lost 2 bases and J 0 bases, leaving 8 bases between the germline ends. Looked up from germline, CDR1 is LGHDT and CDR2 is YNNKEL (reference sequence). CDR3 length: 14 amino acids.

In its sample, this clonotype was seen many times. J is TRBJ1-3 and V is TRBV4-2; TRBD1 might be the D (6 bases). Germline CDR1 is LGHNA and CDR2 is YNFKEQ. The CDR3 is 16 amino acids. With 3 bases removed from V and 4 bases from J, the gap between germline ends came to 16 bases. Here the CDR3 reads CASSHATGHGGNTIYF. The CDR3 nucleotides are TGTGCCAGCAGCCACGCGACAGGTCATGGGGGAAACACCATATATTTT.

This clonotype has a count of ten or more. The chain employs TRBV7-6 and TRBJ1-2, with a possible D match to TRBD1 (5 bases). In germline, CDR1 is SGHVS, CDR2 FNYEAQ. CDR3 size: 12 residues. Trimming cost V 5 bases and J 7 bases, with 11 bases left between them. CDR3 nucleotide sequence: TGTGCCAGCAGCCCAGGGAATAGTGGCTACACCTTC. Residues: CASSPGNSGYTF.

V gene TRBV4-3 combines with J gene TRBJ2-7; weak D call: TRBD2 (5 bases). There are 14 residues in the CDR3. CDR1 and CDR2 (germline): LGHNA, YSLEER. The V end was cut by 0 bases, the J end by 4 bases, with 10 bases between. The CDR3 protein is CASSQDSRGYEQYF. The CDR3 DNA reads TGCGCCAGCAGCCAAGATAGTCGGGGATACGAGCAGTACTTC.